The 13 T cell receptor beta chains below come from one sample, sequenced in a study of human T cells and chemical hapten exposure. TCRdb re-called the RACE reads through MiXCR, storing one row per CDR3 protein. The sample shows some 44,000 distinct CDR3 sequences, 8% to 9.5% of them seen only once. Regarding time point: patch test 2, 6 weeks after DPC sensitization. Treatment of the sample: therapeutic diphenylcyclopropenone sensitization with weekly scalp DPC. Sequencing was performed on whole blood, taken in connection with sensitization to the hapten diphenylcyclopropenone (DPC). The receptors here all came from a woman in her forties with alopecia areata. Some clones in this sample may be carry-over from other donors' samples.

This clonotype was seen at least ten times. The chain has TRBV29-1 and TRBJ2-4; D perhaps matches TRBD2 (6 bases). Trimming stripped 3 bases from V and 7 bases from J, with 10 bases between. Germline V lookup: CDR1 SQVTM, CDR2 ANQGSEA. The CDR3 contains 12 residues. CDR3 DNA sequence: TGCAGCGTTGAGCGAGGAGGGAACATTCAGTACTTC. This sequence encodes CSVERGGNIQYF.

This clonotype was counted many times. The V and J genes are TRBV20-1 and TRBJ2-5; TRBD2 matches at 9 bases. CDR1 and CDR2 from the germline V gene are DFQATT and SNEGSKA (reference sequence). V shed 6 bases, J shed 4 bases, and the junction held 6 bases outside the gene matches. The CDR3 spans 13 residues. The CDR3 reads CSAVAGAGETQYF. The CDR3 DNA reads TGCAGTGCAGTAGCGGGGGCAGGAGAGACCCAGTACTTC.

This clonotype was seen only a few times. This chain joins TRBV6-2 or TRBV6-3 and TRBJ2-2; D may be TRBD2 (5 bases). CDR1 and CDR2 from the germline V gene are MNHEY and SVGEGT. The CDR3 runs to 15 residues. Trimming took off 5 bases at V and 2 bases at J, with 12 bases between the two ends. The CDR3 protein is CASSPRGDNTGELFF. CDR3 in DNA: TGTGCCAGCAGTCCCCGGGGAGACAACACCGGGGAGCTGTTTTTT.

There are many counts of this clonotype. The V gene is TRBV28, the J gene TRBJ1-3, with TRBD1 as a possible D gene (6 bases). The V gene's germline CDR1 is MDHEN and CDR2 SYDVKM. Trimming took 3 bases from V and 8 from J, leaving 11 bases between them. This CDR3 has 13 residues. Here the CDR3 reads CASSLPGVDTIYF. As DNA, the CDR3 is TGTGCCAGCAGTTTGCCAGGGGTAGACACCATATATTTT.

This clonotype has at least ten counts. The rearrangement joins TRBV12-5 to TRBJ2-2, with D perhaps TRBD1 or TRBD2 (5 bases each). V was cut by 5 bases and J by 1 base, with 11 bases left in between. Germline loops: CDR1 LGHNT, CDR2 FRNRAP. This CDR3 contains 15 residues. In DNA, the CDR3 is TGTGCTAGTGGTACCGGGACGGGGAACACCGGGGAGCTGTTTTTT. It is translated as CASGTGTGNTGELFF.

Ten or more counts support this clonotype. For the CDR3, the DNA is TGTGCCAGCAGCGGGGACAGGTTCGTCTATACGCAGTATTTT. As protein: CASSGDRFVYTQYF. V usage is TRBV5-4 and J usage is TRBJ2-3; TRBD1 agrees at 8 bases. CDR3 length: 14 amino acids. Trimming took 4 bases from V and 7 from J; bases not matched to a gene: 8. CDR1 SGHNT and CDR2 YYREEE come from the germline V gene (reference sequence). Complete variable domain (other parts from reference TRBV5-4 and TRBJ2-3): ETGVTQSPTHLIKTRGQQVTLRCSSQSGHNTVSWYQQALGQGPQFIFQYYREEENGRGNFPPRFSGLQFPNYSSELNVNALELDDSALYLCASSGDRFVYTQYFGPGTRLTVL.

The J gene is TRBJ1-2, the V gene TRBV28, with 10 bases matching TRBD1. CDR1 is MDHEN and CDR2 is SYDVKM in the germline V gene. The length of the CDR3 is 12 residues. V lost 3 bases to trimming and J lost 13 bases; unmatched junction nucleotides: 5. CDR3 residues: CASSLDRGKSTF. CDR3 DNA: TGTGCCAGCAGTTTGGACAGGGGGAAAAGCACCTTC.

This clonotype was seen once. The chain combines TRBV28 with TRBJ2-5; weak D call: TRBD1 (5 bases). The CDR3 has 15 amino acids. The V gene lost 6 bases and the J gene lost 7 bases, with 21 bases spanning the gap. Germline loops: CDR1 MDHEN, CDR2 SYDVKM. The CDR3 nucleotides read TGTGCCAGCAGCCGCCCTCAGGGCCCCGAGTGGACCCAGTACTTC. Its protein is CASSRPQGPEWTQYF.

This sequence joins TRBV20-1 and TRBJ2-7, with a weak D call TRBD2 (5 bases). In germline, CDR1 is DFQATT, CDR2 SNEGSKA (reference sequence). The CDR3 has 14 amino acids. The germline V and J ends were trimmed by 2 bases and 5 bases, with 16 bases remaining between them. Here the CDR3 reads CSARKLADWDEQYF. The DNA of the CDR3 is TGCAGTGCTAGAAAATTGGCGGACTGGGACGAGCAGTACTTC.

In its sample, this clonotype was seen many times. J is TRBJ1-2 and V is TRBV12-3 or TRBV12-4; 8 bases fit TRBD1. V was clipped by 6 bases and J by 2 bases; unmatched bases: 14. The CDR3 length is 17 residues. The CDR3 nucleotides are TGTGCCAGCAGCTCCCCCCGCAGGGGGCTAGAAAACTATGGCTACACCTTC. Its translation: CASSSPRRGLENYGYTF.

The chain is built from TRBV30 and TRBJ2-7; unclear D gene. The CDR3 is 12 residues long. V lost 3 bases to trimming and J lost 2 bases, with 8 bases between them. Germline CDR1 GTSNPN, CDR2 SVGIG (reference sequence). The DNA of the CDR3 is TGTGCCTGGAGCTGGGATACCTACGAGCAGTACTTC. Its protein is CAWSWDTYEQYF. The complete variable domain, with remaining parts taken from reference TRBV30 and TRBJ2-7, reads SQTIHQWPATLVQPVGSPLSLECTVEGTSNPNLYWYRQAAGRGLQLLFYSVGIGQISSEVPQNLSASRPQDRQFILSSKKLLLSDSGFYLCAWSWDTYEQYFGPGTRLTVT.

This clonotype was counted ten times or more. The CDR3 loop is CASNTLAGVRAYEQYF. The DNA for the CDR3 is TGTGCCAGCAACACTCTAGCGGGGGTGCGAGCCTACGAGCAGTACTTC. The chain is built from TRBV28 and TRBJ2-7; 10 positions agree with TRBD2. The CDR3 runs 16 residues. Germline lookup yields CDR1 MDHEN and CDR2 SYDVKM. After removal of 7 bases from V and 2 bases from J, the junction contained 11 bases not matched to a gene.

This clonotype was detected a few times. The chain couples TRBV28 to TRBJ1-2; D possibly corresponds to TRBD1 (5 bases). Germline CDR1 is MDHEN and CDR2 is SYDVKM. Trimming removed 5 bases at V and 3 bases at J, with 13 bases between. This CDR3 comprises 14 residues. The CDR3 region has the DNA TGTGCCAGCAGTACACACTGGGACTACTATGGCTACACCTTC. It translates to CASSTHWDYYGYTF.